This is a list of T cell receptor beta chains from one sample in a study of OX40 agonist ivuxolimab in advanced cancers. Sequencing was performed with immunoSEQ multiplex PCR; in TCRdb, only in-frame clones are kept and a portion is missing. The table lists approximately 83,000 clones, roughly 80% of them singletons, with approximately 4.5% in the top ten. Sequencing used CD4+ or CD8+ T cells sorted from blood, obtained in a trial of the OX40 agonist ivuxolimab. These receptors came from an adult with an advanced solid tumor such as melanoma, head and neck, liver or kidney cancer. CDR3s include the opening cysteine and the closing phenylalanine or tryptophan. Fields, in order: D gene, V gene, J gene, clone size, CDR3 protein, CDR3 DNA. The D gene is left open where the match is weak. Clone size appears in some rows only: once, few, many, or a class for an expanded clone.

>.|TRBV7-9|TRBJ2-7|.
CASSLNGGYNEQYF
TGTGCCAGCAGCTTAAACGGGGGTTACAACGAGCAGTACTTC
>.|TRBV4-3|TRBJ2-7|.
CASSQGWDSYEQYF
TGCGCCAGCAGCCAGGGCTGGGACTCCTACGAGCAGTACTTC
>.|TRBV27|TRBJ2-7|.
CASKQGTSYEQYF
TGTGCCAGCAAGCAGGGGACCTCCTACGAGCAGTACTTC
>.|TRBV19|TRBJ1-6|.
CASSPWGTSPLHF
TGTGCCAGTAGTCCATGGGGTACTTCACCCCTCCACTTT
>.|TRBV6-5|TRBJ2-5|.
CASSYFATGSQETQYF
TGTGCCAGCAGTTACTTCGCGACAGGCTCCCAAGAGACCCAGTACTTC
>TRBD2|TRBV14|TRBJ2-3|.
CASSQVWGGGTDTQYF
TGTGCCAGCAGCCAAGTGTGGGGGGGAGGCACAGATACGCAGTATTTT
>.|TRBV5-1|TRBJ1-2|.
CASSLLGLGYPDGYTF
TGCGCCAGCAGCTTGTTAGGTCTAGGTTATCCTGATGGCTACACCTTC
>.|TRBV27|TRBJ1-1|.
CASRDTGTITEAFF
TGTGCCAGCAGGGATACAGGGACCATAACTGAAGCTTTCTTT
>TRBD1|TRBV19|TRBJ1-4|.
CASTQGQATNEKLFF
TGTGCCAGTACCCAGGGACAGGCAACTAATGAAAAACTGTTTTTT
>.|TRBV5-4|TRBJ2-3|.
CASSLDLTDTQYF
TGTGCCAGCAGCTTGGACCTCACAGATACGCAGTATTTT
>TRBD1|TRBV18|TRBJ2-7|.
CASSSLQTGPEQYF
TGTGCCAGCTCCTCACTCCAGACAGGGCCCGAGCAGTACTTC
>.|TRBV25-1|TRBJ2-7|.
CASSFAGVYEQYF
TGTGCCAGCAGTTTCGCAGGGGTGTACGAGCAGTACTTC
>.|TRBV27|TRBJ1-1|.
CASSFGREAFF
TGTGCCAGCAGTTTCGGCAGGGAAGCTTTCTTT
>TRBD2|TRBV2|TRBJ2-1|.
CASSHREVLVERGSGNEQFF
TGTGCCAGCAGTCACCGGGAGGTCCTAGTCGAGCGGGGATCGGGCAATGAGCAGTTCTTC
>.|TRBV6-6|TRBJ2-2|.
CASSYGEGAGTGELFF
TGTGCCAGCAGTTACGGGGAGGGGGCTGGCACCGGGGAGCTGTTTTTT
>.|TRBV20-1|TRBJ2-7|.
CSARGGAEQYF
TGCAGTGCTAGGGGGGGGGCCGAGCAGTACTTC
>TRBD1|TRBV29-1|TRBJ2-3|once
CSVGPGTGGADTQYF
TGCAGCGTGGGACCGGGGACAGGGGGCGCGGATACGCAGTATTTT
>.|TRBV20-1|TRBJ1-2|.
CSGGNSYGYTF
TGCAGTGGAGGGAACTCCTATGGCTACACCTTC
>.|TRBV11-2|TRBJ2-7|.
CASSDPTGWEQYF
TGTGCCAGCAGCGACCCTACAGGGTGGGAGCAGTACTTC
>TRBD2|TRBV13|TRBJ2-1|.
CASSPSSSGRASGFF
TGTGCCAGCAGCCCCTCTTCTAGCGGGAGGGCCTCCGGGTTCTTC
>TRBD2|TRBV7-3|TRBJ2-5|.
CASSPGTSGGQETQYF
TGTGCCAGCAGCCCCGGGACTAGCGGGGGGCAAGAGACCCAGTACTTC
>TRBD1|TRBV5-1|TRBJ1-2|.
CASSFREDRAYGYTF
TGCGCCAGCAGCTTTAGGGAAGACAGGGCCTATGGCTACACCTTC
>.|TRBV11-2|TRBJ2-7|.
CASSFHGGQGYEQYF
TGTGCCAGCAGCTTCCACGGGGGGCAAGGGTACGAGCAGTACTTC
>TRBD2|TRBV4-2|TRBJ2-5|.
CASSQGLAGALETQYF
TGTGCCAGCAGCCAAGGACTAGCGGGAGCTCTGGAGACCCAGTACTTC
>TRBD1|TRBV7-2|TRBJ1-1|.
CASSLLGPGQGGDTEAFF
TGTGCCAGCAGCTTATTGGGCCCGGGACAGGGTGGTGACACTGAAGCTTTCTTT
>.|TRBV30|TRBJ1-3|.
CAWNRGERNTIYF
TGTGCCTGGAACCGCGGAGAGAGAAACACCATATATTTT
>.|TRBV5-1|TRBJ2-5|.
CASSLGQFQETQYF
TGCGCCAGCAGCCTGGGACAATTCCAAGAGACCCAGTACTTC
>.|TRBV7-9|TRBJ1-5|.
CASSSTKTDYSNQPQHF
TGTGCCAGCAGCTCAACTAAGACAGACTATAGCAATCAGCCCCAGCATTTT
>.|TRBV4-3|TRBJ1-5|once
CASSQLGVGEPQHF
TGCGCCAGCAGCCAACTAGGGGTAGGGGAGCCCCAGCATTTT
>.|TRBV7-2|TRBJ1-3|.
CASSLQRISGNTIYF
TGTGCCAGCAGCCTTCAAAGGATCTCTGGAAACACCATATATTTT
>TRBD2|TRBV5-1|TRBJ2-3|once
CASSFRTSGSTDTQYF
TGCGCCAGCAGCTTCAGGACTAGCGGAAGCACAGATACGCAGTATTTT
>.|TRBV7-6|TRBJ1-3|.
CASSFQTDSSGNTIYF
TGTGCCAGCAGCTTCCAAACGGACAGCTCTGGAAACACCATATATTTT
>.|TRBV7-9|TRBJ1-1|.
CASSFGQGNTEAFF
TGTGCCAGCAGCTTTGGGCAGGGGAACACTGAAGCTTTCTTT
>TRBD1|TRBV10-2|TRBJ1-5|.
CASRRTGDQPQHF
TGCGCCAGCAGGCGGACAGGGGATCAGCCCCAGCATTTT
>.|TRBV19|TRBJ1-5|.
CASTRGGAGNQPQHF
TGTGCCAGTACACGAGGGGGGGCCGGCAATCAGCCCCAGCATTTT
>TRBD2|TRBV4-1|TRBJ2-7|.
CATSRGEGQGYEQYF
TGCGCCACCTCGAGAGGGGAGGGTCAGGGTTACGAGCAGTACTTC
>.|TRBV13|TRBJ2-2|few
CASSFRLGSAGELFF
TGTGCCAGCAGCTTCCGACTAGGTAGTGCCGGGGAGCTGTTTTTT
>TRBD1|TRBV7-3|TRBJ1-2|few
CASSLIPSSAGGTGPYGYTF
TGTGCCAGCAGCCTAATTCCTAGTAGTGCTGGGGGGACAGGACCCTATGGCTACACCTTC
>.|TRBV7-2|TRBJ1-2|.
CASRGRGEPNYGYTF
TGTGCCAGCAGGGGGAGAGGAGAACCTAACTATGGCTACACCTTC
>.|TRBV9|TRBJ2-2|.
CASSVVPTTNTGELFF
TGTGCCAGCAGCGTAGTTCCTACTACGAACACCGGGGAGCTGTTTTTT
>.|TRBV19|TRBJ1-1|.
CASSPSGMNTEAFF
TGTGCCAGTAGTCCGTCTGGGATGAACACTGAAGCTTTCTTT
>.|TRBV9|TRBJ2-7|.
CASSVGASSYEQYF
TGTGCCAGCAGCGTTGGAGCGAGCTCCTACGAGCAGTACTTC
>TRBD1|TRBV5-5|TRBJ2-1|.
CASSQKTGIYEQFF
TGTGCCAGCAGCCAGAAGACAGGGATCTATGAGCAGTTCTTC
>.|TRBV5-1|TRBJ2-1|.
CASSSPPTWNEQFF
TGCGCCAGCAGCTCCCCTCCGACATGGAATGAGCAGTTCTTC
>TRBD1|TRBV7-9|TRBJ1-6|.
CASSPTGQGSNSPLHF
TGTGCCAGCAGCCCCACGGGACAGGGATCAAATTCACCCCTCCACTTT
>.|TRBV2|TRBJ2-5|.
CASTRRREETQYF
TGTGCCAGCACCAGAAGGCGGGAAGAGACCCAGTACTTC
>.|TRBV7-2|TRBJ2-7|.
CASSLRWAPSSYEQYF
TGTGCCAGCAGCTTACGTTGGGCGCCTAGCTCCTACGAGCAGTACTTC
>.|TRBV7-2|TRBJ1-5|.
CASSLNAEPQHF
TGTGCCAGCAGCTTAAACGCAGAGCCCCAGCATTTT
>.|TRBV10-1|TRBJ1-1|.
CASARQMNTEAFF
TGCGCCAGCGCGAGACAAATGAACACTGAAGCTTTCTTT